This T cell receptor beta chain came from a study of blood T cell repertoires in COVID-19. Study as a whole: Acute-phase and convalescent COVID-19 samples originated in the United States, Italy and Spain. T cells, B-cell-depleted T cells, or PBMCs provided the cDNA or gDNA that served as material.

V gave up 3 bases and J gave up 2 bases, with 11 bases separating them. The CDR3 totals 14 residues. Germline loops: CDR1 SQVTM, CDR2 ANQGSEA. Per the original data handling: Researchers report that nucleated cell counts were estimated from reference gene primer amplification. Sequenced by immunoSEQ multiplex PCR; TCRdb stores in-frame clones only, minus some. V and J calls plus clone size are reproduced from that table; the DNA served to infer D and trimming. The table lists 99,000 or so clones, approximately 80% of them singletons. Sequencing was carried out using peripheral blood. The receptor's source is an elderly man with acute or convalescent COVID-19. The rearrangement joins TRBV29-1 to TRBJ2-4; D is possibly TRBD1 (6 bases). CDR3: CSVDGGSTKNIQYF. CDR3 nucleotide sequence: TGCAGCGTTGATGGGGGCTCGACCAAAAACATTCAGTACTTC.